One sample yielded the 13 T cell receptor beta chains listed below, sequenced in a study of blood T cell repertoires in COVID-19. Generated by immunoSEQ multiplex PCR, the TCRdb table keeps only in-frame clones and is missing some. This table holds around 100,000 clones, about 91% found once. The material sequenced was peripheral blood. The receptors were gathered from a human donor in a cohort sampled during active COVID-19.

Here the CDR3 reads CASSYSGDRGYTEAFF. The CDR3, as DNA: TGTGCCAGCAGTTACTCGGGGGACAGGGGTTACACTGAAGCTTTCTTT. The chain links TRBV28 to TRBJ1-1; TRBD1 aligns across 10 bases. Losses at the gene ends were 4 bases for V and 3 bases for J; bases not matched to a gene: 8. This CDR3 has 16 residues. Germline CDR1 and CDR2: MDHEN and SYDVKM. The variable domain in full, completed from reference TRBV28 and TRBJ1-1, reads DVKVTQSSRYLVKRTGEKVFLECVQDMDHENMFWYRQDPGLGLRLIYFSYDVKMKEKGDIPEGYSVSREKKERFSLILESASTNQTSMYLCASSYSGDRGYTEAFFGQGTRLTVV.

This clone has a handful of counts. This sequence joins TRBV6-4 and TRBJ2-3; 12 bases align to TRBD1. CDR1 is MRHNA and CDR2 is SNTAGT in the germline V gene. V lost 5 bases and J lost 4; bases outside the gene matches: 7. The CDR3 runs 16 residues. CDR3 DNA: TGTGCCAGCAGTACCGGGACAGGGGGCTCCGCAGATACGCAGTATTTT. Translated: CASSTGTGGSADTQYF.

V and J are TRBV28 and TRBJ2-2; D unresolved. The V gene's germline CDR1 is MDHEN and CDR2 SYDVKM. This CDR3 is 16 amino acids long. V lost 0 bases to trimming and J lost 0 bases, with 8 bases between them. This CDR3 reads CASSLWGRTNTGELFF. In DNA form, the CDR3 reads TGTGCCAGCAGTTTATGGGGCAGAACGAACACCGGGGAGCTGTTTTTT.

The chain uses TRBV19 and TRBJ1-5; 10 bases match TRBD1. Trimming removed 3 bases from V and 1 base from J; junction bases left unmatched: 3. This CDR3 has 16 residues. In germline, CDR1 is LNHDA, CDR2 SQIVND (reference sequence). The CDR3 sequence: CASSMWGQGSNQPQHF. DNA for the CDR3: TGTGCCAGTAGTATGTGGGGACAGGGGAGCAATCAGCCCCAGCATTTT.

The J gene is TRBJ2-5, the V gene TRBV30, with TRBD2 identical over 7 bases. Germline V lookup: CDR1 GTSNPN, CDR2 SVGIG (reference sequence). The V segment lost 3 bases and the J segment 8 bases; nucleotides outside the gene matches: 6. The CDR3 has 12 residues. The CDR3 loop reads CAWRPSGDTQYF. In DNA form, the CDR3 reads TGTGCCTGGAGACCTAGCGGAGATACCCAGTACTTC.

The chain carries TRBV6-4 and TRBJ2-1, with D tentatively TRBD2 (6 bases). V was cut by 2 bases and J by 7 bases, with 12 bases left in between. The CDR3 sequence is 14 residues long. Germline CDR1 and CDR2: MRHNA and SNTAGT. CDR3 in DNA: TGTGCCAGCAGTGACCCCGGACTACCAAATGAGCAGTTCTTC. It yields the protein CASSDPGLPNEQFF.

This chain uses TRBV2 with TRBJ2-3; 9 bases are shared with TRBD2. The CDR3 spans 14 residues. Germline CDR1 is SNHLY and CDR2 is FYNNEI. Germline trimming cut 6 bases from V and 4 bases from J; bases unmatched to any gene: 5. The CDR3 region has the DNA TGTGCCAGCAGGGGACTAGCTCTCGCAGATACGCAGTATTTT. Protein sequence: CASRGLALADTQYF.

This sequence joins TRBV19 and TRBJ1-4; TRBD1 aligns across 11 bases. Germline V CDR1 and CDR2: LNHDA, SQIVND (reference sequence). This CDR3 has 18 amino acids. The V segment lost 6 bases and the J segment 4 bases; nucleotides outside the gene matches: 13. CDR3 DNA: TGTGCCAGTAGCCCCCGCCTAGGACAGGGGGCACGTAATGAAAAACTGTTTTTT. It yields the protein CASSPRLGQGARNEKLFF.

This chain links TRBV3-1 (or the pseudogene TRBV3-2) with TRBJ2-7, with 10 nucleotides matching TRBD2. The germline V gene encodes CDR1 LGHDT and CDR2 YNNKEL (reference sequence). CDR3 size: 15 residues. The V segment lost 4 bases and the J segment 0 bases; nucleotides outside the gene matches: 3. The CDR3 bases are TGTGCCAGCAGCCTAGGACTAGCGGACTCCTACGAGCAGTACTTC. Protein sequence: CASSLGLADSYEQYF.

The chain is built from TRBV2 and TRBJ2-2, with TRBD2 identical over 11 bases. The germline V gene has CDR1 SNHLY and CDR2 FYNNEI. Trimming removed 7 bases from V and 7 bases from J; junction bases left unmatched: 8. CDR3 length: 15 amino acids. The CDR3 region has the DNA TGTGCCAGCAAGCGGACTAGCGGGTGGAACGGGGAGCTGTTTTTT. It codes for CASKRTSGWNGELFF.

The chain links TRBV28 to TRBJ2-3; 11 bases match TRBD2. The junction had 4 bases not matched to a gene; V was cut back by 5 bases and J by 3 bases. The CDR3 covers 15 residues. Germline lookup yields CDR1 MDHEN and CDR2 SYDVKM. The CDR3 region has the DNA TGTGCCAGCAGTGGTAGCGGGAGGGGGACAGATACGCAGTATTTT. The encoded protein is CASSGSGRGTDTQYF.

The chain combines TRBV5-1 with TRBJ2-3; D not certain. The CDR3 contains 13 residues. Germline-derived CDR1 and CDR2 are SGHRS and YFSETQ. Between the trimmed V and J ends, which lost 6 bases and 1 base, there was a span of 9 bases. The CDR3 reads CASKTSGTDTQYF. CDR3 nucleotides: TGCGCCAGCAAAACCTCGGGCACAGATACGCAGTATTTT.

The chain combines TRBV18 with TRBJ1-5; 8 nucleotides agree with TRBD1. The CDR3 spans 15 residues. Germline CDR1 is KGHSH and CDR2 is LQKENI. V gave up 3 bases and J gave up 2 bases; unmatched junction bases: 3. The CDR3 DNA is TGTGCCAGCTCACCCGGACAGGGTGGCAATCAGCCCCAGCATTTT. It translates to CASSPGQGGNQPQHF.